The TCR beta chain described here comes from a study of OX40 agonist ivuxolimab in advanced cancers. Study context: Subjects had a mean age of around 63 years, with a range of 23 to 79; less than 90% were male. Study-level results: At 0.1 to 3.0 mg/kg and by week 6, clonal expansion occurred in CD4+ and CD8+ blood T cells.

Sequencing was performed with immunoSEQ multiplex PCR; in TCRdb, only in-frame clones are kept and a portion is missing. The sample records 65,000 or so clones, about 91% being singletons. This clone was observed a few times. As yet, its antigen is unknown. The length of the CDR3 is 13 residues. Per germline, CDR1 MNHEY and CDR2 SMNVEV (reference sequence). The V and J ends lost 10 bases and 10 bases respectively, with 17 bases between them. Patients were excluded for autoimmune disease history or systemic immunosuppression. The receptor's source is an adult with an advanced solid tumor such as melanoma, head and neck, liver or kidney cancer. The sample was CD4+ or CD8+ T cells sorted from blood, taken in a trial of the OX40 agonist ivuxolimab. The genes are TRBV27 and TRBJ1-6; D possibly corresponds to TRBD1 (5 bases). The CDR3 DNA follows: TGTGCCACCAAGGAAAAAGCAGGGTCACCCCTCCACTTT. It is translated as CATKEKAGSPLHF.